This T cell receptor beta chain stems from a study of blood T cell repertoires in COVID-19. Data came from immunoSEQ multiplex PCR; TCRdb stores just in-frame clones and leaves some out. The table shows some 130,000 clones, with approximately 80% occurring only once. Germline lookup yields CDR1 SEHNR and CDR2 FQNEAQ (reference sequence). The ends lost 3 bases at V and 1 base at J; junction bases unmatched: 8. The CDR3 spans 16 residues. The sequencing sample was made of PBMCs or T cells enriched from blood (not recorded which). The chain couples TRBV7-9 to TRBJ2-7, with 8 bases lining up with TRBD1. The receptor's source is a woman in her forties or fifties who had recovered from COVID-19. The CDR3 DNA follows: TGTGCCAGCAGCTTCCACAGGGGGAGGATATCCTACGAGCAGTACTTC. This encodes CASSFHRGRISYEQYF.